In this sample, the clone carrying this T cell receptor beta chain turned up many times. No antigen is known for it. This specimen comes from a study of T-cell reconstitution after alpha-beta-depleted transplantation in children. A library of TCRbeta sequences, prepared with unique molecular identifiers, was generated. TCRdb re-derived calls from the PCR reads in MiXCR, one entry per CDR3 protein. The repertoire holds roughly 74,000 distinct CDR3 sequences, with roughly 20% as singletons. Study-level results: Newly made T cells mostly supplied T-cell counts and diversity one year after transplant. Where some patients showed high TCRbeta diversity at day 60, it came from recipient T cells and thymic progenitors that had survived. About two months after transplant, alpha-beta T cells reportedly came from several hundred expanded graft clones.

The sequences come from PBMCs, mostly from graft donor cells, collected 360 days after TCRalphabeta/CD19-depleted stem cell transplant. The TCR was taken from a male patient aged 2-9 years who had a stem cell transplant for acute lymphoblastic leukemia, so the T cells may come from the graft donor.

The DNA of the CDR3 is TGTGCCAGCAGCGTAGAGGTATGGACTCCGAACACTGAAGCTTTCTTT. It specifies CASSVEVWTPNTEAFF. This chain links TRBV9 with TRBJ1-1; D is undetermined. This CDR3 has 16 residues. V lost 0 bases and J lost 1, with 13 bases in between. The germline V gene has CDR1 SGDLS and CDR2 YYNGEE.